A single sample gave rise to the 10 T cell receptor beta chains below, sequenced in a study of cytomegalovirus exposure and HLA in healthy donors. Method: immunoSEQ multiplex PCR; TCRdb's copy keeps in-frame clones and lacks some. The data show more than 55,000 clones, around nine tenths seen once. The material sequenced was PBMCs. The receptor source for this set is a man aged 18-30 years in good health and CMV-seronegative.

The chain carries TRBV19 and TRBJ1-2; 7 nucleotides line up with TRBD1. J was trimmed by 1 base and V by 6 bases; bases with no gene match: 11. The germline CDR1 and CDR2 sequences are LNHDA and SQIVND (reference sequence). The CDR3 extends over 16 amino acids. This CDR3 reads CASRTLRGHVNYGYTF. CDR3 bases: TGTGCCAGTAGGACGTTGAGGGGGCACGTTAACTATGGCTACACCTTC.

The genes are TRBV19 and TRBJ2-1; D is undetermined. This CDR3 has 15 residues. The V gene lost 2 bases and the J gene lost 0 bases, with 8 bases spanning the gap. Germline V gene data show CDR1 as LNHDA and CDR2 as SQIVND (reference sequence). CDR3 in amino acids: CASSIIASSYNEQFF. The CDR3 bases are TGTGCCAGTAGTATAATTGCGAGCTCCTACAATGAGCAGTTCTTC.

This clone was seen more than once but under ten times. CDR3 sequence (DNA): TGTGCCAGCAGCCGGACTAGCGGGGCTTCCAATGAGCAGTTCTTC. Translation gives CASSRTSGASNEQFF. The chain employs TRBV6-5 and TRBJ2-1; TRBD2 matches 12 bases. J gave up 6 bases and V 6 bases, and 6 bases lay outside the gene matches. There are 15 residues in the CDR3. Looked up from germline, CDR1 is MNHEY and CDR2 is SVGAGI.

This chain connects TRBV6-1 to TRBJ2-7, with a possible D match to TRBD2 (8 bases). The germline V gene encodes CDR1 MNHNS and CDR2 SASEGT. V lost 0 bases and J lost 0, with 27 bases in between. The length of the CDR3 is 21 residues. CDR3 region: CASSEAGGGVSRGGYSYEQYF. In DNA, the CDR3 is TGTGCCAGCAGTGAAGCTGGAGGGGGCGTCTCCCGGGGGGGGTACTCCTACGAGCAGTACTTC.

V is TRBV21-1 and J is TRBJ2-7; the table's D call TRBD2 went unverified against the DNA. TRBV21-1 is deemed a pseudogene. The CDR3 covers 16 residues. The CDR3 is CASSSVPEREGYEQYF. CDR3 bases: TGTGCCAGCAGCTCGGTCCCTGAGCGGGAGGGCTACGAGCAGTACTTC.

In this sample, this clone turned up a few times. The V and J genes are TRBV6-5 and TRBJ2-5; the D gene is possibly TRBD2 (6 bases). CDR3 length equals 12 residues. In germline, CDR1 is MNHEY, CDR2 SVGAGI. Deletions cut 6 bases from V and 5 bases from J, with 10 bases between. The CDR3 spells CASRAGRETQYF. CDR3 DNA sequence: TGTGCCAGCAGGGCGGGACGGGAGACCCAGTACTTC.

The sample holds one count of this clone. The rearrangement uses TRBV9 and TRBJ2-1; 10 bases are a match to TRBD2. CDR1 is SGDLS and CDR2 is YYNGEE in the germline V gene. With 4 bases clipped from V and 2 bases from J, the junction kept 6 bases outside the gene matches. This CDR3 is 16 amino acids long. CDR3 bases: TGTGCCAGCAGCATTACCGGGACTAGCGCCTACAATGAGCAGTTCTTC. Its translation is CASSITGTSAYNEQFF.

This clone appeared once. The rearrangement uses TRBV11-2 and TRBJ1-4, with unresolved D. The germline gives CDR1 SGHAT, CDR2 FQNNGV. The CDR3 is 15 amino acids. CDR3 sequence (DNA): TGTGCTTCTTCGAGCCAGGCGGGTTTAGGTGAAAAACTGTTTTTT. Translating it yields CASSSQAGLGEKLFF.

The chain combines TRBV7-9 with TRBJ2-3; D might be TRBD2 (6 bases). Germline V lookup: CDR1 SEHNR, CDR2 FQNEAQ (reference sequence). This CDR3 contains 14 residues. Trimming left V 2 bases short and J 7 bases short, with 13 bases between. This CDR3 reads CASSLSTSPNTQYF. In nucleotides, the CDR3 is TGTGCCAGCAGCTTATCGACTAGTCCAAATACGCAGTATTTT.

This clone appeared a few times. The chain uses TRBV15 and TRBJ2-7; 14 bases are a match to TRBD2. The V and J ends lost 5 bases and 0 bases, in that order; junction bases with no gene match: 9. CDR3 size: 18 residues. CDR1 LNHNV and CDR2 YYDKDF come from the germline V gene (reference sequence). CDR3 in DNA: TGTGCCACCAGCTCGCGCGGACTAGCGGGAGGCGTCTCCTACGAGCAGTACTTC. Residues: CATSSRGLAGGVSYEQYF.